Listed here are 22 T cell receptor beta chains from one sample, sequenced in a study of blood T cell repertoires in COVID-19. TCRdb keeps only in-frame clones here, not all; method: immunoSEQ multiplex PCR. The sample records a few hundred thousand clones, approximately 86% being singletons. The specimen sequenced was peripheral blood. Receptor source: a woman in her 70s with active or convalescent COVID-19.

This chain uses TRBV7-2 with TRBJ1-6; D possibly corresponds to TRBD1 (6 bases). Per the germline V gene, CDR1 is SGHTA and CDR2 is FQGNSA. Between the trimmed V and J ends, which lost 1 base and 7 bases, there was a span of 11 bases. The CDR3 is made up of 15 amino acids. CDR3 sequence (DNA): TGTGCCAGCAGCTTAGATCCAGGGGCGAATTCACCCCTCCACTTT. Protein sequence: CASSLDPGANSPLHF. Filled out from reference TRBV7-2 and TRBJ1-6, the complete variable domain reads GAGVSQSPSNKVTEKGKDVELRCDPISGHTALYWYRQSLGQGLEFLIYFQGNSAPDKSGLPSDRFSAERTGGSVSTLTIQRTQQEDSAVYLCASSLDPGANSPLHFGNGTRLTVT.

This clone came up once. A read error may produce the germline difference seen at one junction end. The chain recombines TRBV6-2 or TRBV6-3 with TRBJ2-4; 10 nucleotides match TRBD1. Germline assignment: CDR1 MNHEY and CDR2 SVGEGT. The CDR3 is 15 amino acids. The CDR3 spells CASSYFGQGGNIQYF. DNA for the CDR3: TGTGCCAGCAGCTACTTCGGACAGGGGGGAAACATTCAGTACTTC.

This rearrangement joins TRBV29-1 to TRBJ2-3; D gene unclear. Germline lookup yields CDR1 SQVTM and CDR2 ANQGSEA. The ends were cut back, 7 bases at V and 4 bases at J, with 12 bases in the middle. This CDR3 contains 12 residues. As DNA, the CDR3 is TGCAGCGCCCTTCCGGCGGCAGATACGCAGTATTTT. Protein: CSALPAADTQYF.

CDR3 nucleotides: TGTGCCAGCAGCGTACGGGAGACCCAGTACTTC. Its translation is CASSVRETQYF. The chain joins TRBV11-2 to TRBJ2-5; D ambiguous. The CDR3 extends over 11 amino acids. Germline values: CDR1 SGHAT, CDR2 FQNNGV. Between the trimmed V and J ends, which lost 5 bases and 5 bases, there was a span of 6 bases.

The gene calls are TRBV5-1 and TRBJ1-2, with 7 bases fitting TRBD1. This CDR3 has 14 residues. The V gene's germline CDR1 is SGHRS and CDR2 YFSETQ. J lost 8 bases, V lost 0 bases, and 7 bases had no gene match. The CDR3 sequence: CASSLAETGYGYTF. The CDR3 DNA is TGCGCCAGCAGCTTGGCCGAGACAGGGTACGGCTACACCTTC.

V and J are TRBV5-6 and TRBJ1-1, with 9 bases aligning to TRBD1. The V gene's germline CDR1 is SGHDT and CDR2 YYEEEE. The ends lost 5 bases at V and 0 bases at J; junction bases unmatched: 8. This CDR3 region has 16 residues. CDR3 amino acids: CASSSGTGRVNTEAFF. CDR3 nucleotide sequence: TGTGCCAGCAGTTCCGGGACAGGGAGAGTGAACACTGAAGCTTTCTTT.

V usage is TRBV5-4 and J usage is TRBJ2-7; 12 bases agree with TRBD2. CDR3 size: 15 residues. Germline V gene data show CDR1 as SGHNT and CDR2 as YYREEE (reference sequence). With 0 bases clipped from V and 6 bases from J, the junction kept 4 bases outside the gene matches. CDR3 sequence: CASSLETSGGSEQYF. CDR3 nucleotides: TGTGCCAGCAGCTTGGAAACTAGCGGGGGGTCCGAGCAGTACTTC.

The chain carries TRBV6-2 or TRBV6-3 and TRBJ1-3; D not resolved. Looked up from germline, CDR1 is MNHEY and CDR2 is SVGEGT. With 4 bases removed from V and 2 bases from J, the gap between germline ends came to 6 bases. The CDR3 spans 13 residues. This chain's CDR3 is CASSFRAGNTIYF. Here the CDR3 DNA reads TGTGCCAGCAGTTTTAGAGCTGGAAACACCATATATTTT.

J is TRBJ1-6 and V is TRBV5-1; a possible D gene is TRBD1 (5 bases). V shed 0 bases and J shed 7 bases, with 14 bases lying between them. The CDR3 loop spans 16 amino acids. Germline CDR1 reads SGHRS; CDR2 reads YFSETQ. The CDR3 bases are TGCGCCAGCAGCTTGGGTGGACACCCACAGAATTCACCCCTCCACTTT. It translates to CASSLGGHPQNSPLHF. Together with reference TRBV5-1 and TRBJ1-6, the CDR3 gives the full variable domain: KAGVTQTPRYLIKTRGQQVTLSCSPISGHRSVSWYQQTPGQGLQFLFEYFSETQRNKGNFPGRFSGRQFSNSRSEMNVSTLELGDSALYLCASSLGGHPQNSPLHFGNGTRLTVT.

V gene TRBV19 combines with J gene TRBJ2-1, with 15 bases fitting TRBD2. The V and J ends lost 7 bases and 5 bases, in that order; junction bases with no gene match: 3. The CDR3 contains 15 residues. Germline V gives CDR1 LNHDA, CDR2 SQIVND (reference sequence). This chain's CDR3 is CASTWTSGGDNEQFF. The CDR3 DNA is TGTGCCAGTACCTGGACTAGCGGGGGGGACAATGAGCAGTTCTTC.

Only one count was recorded for this clone. The chain recombines TRBV14 with TRBJ1-1, with D unresolved. The germline V gene has CDR1 SGHDN and CDR2 FVKESK. The CDR3 covers 11 residues. V lost 4 bases and J 11 bases, leaving 11 bases between the germline ends. The CDR3 nucleotides are TGTGCCAGCAGCCCGGGAGTCAAGGCTTTCTTT. Translating it yields CASSPGVKAFF.

The chain employs TRBV5-1 and TRBJ2-2; 7 bases line up with TRBD1. The CDR3 contains 14 residues. Germline V gene lookup returns CDR1 SGHRS and CDR2 YFSETQ. Trimming at V came to 3 bases and at J to 3 bases, leaving 2 bases not matched to a gene. The CDR3, as DNA: TGCGCCAGCAGCTCCGACAGGGACACCGGGGAGCTGTTTTTT. Translation gives CASSSDRDTGELFF. Based on the CDR3 plus reference TRBV5-1 and TRBJ2-2, the full variable domain is KAGVTQTPRYLIKTRGQQVTLSCSPISGHRSVSWYQQTPGQGLQFLFEYFSETQRNKGNFPGRFSGRQFSNSRSEMNVSTLELGDSALYLCASSSDRDTGELFFGEGSRLTVL.

This clone was found once. The chain has TRBV10-1 and TRBJ1-5, with 10 bases that match TRBD1. J lost 5 bases, V lost 8 bases, and 0 bases had no gene match. The CDR3 is 12 residues long. Germline CDR1 reads WNHNN; CDR2 reads SYGVQD (reference sequence). In DNA form, the CDR3 reads TGCGCCAGCGGACAGGGGGATCAGCCCCAGCATTTT. This sequence encodes CASGQGDQPQHF.

This clone was seen a few times. V is TRBV5-1 and J is TRBJ1-1, with D perhaps matching TRBD1 (6 bases). Germline CDR1 reads SGHRS; CDR2 reads YFSETQ. The CDR3 totals 15 residues. V lost 5 bases, J lost 1 base, and 15 bases lay in between. CDR3 sequence: CASRYSGTQNTEAFF. CDR3 nucleotides: TGCGCCAGCAGATATTCCGGGACACAGAACACTGAAGCTTTCTTT. The variable domain in full, completed from reference TRBV5-1 and TRBJ1-1, reads KAGVTQTPRYLIKTRGQQVTLSCSPISGHRSVSWYQQTPGQGLQFLFEYFSETQRNKGNFPGRFSGRQFSNSRSEMNVSTLELGDSALYLCASRYSGTQNTEAFFGQGTRLTVV.

A word on this clone: Different DNA sequences within this sample yield the same CDR3. This chain uses TRBV18 with TRBJ2-7, with a possible D match to TRBD2 (6 bases). With 3 bases removed from V and 4 bases from J, the gap between germline ends came to 10 bases. Germline V gene sequence: CDR1 KGHSH, CDR2 LQKENI. This CDR3 spans 13 amino acids. The CDR3 DNA reads TGTGCCAGCTCACCTACTGGGGGGTACGAGCAGTACTTC. Its protein product is CASSPTGGYEQYF.

There are a few counts of this clone. This sequence joins TRBV7-9 and TRBJ1-6; 8 nucleotides align to TRBD1. V lost 5 bases to trimming and J lost 14 bases; unmatched junction nucleotides: 14. This CDR3 region has 15 residues. Looked up from germline, CDR1 is SEHNR and CDR2 is FQNEAQ (reference sequence). This CDR3 is CASSPGTGLLVALHF. Here the CDR3 DNA reads TGTGCCAGCAGCCCCGGGACAGGACTATTGGTAGCCCTCCACTTT.

The CDR3 coding sequence is TGTGCTAGTGGCAAAAACCAGGGCGGACCTTTCTTT. Translation: CASGKNQGGPFF. The chain carries TRBV12-5 and TRBJ1-1, with D possibly TRBD1 on 5 matching bases. The V gene's germline CDR1 is LGHNT and CDR2 FRNRAP. There are 12 residues in the CDR3. The germline V and J ends were trimmed by 6 bases and 12 bases, with 17 bases remaining between them.

J is TRBJ1-5 and V is TRBV19, with 7 bases lining up with TRBD1. Germline V gene sequence: CDR1 LNHDA, CDR2 SQIVND (reference sequence). The length of the CDR3 is 13 residues. After removal of 6 bases from V and 6 bases from J, the junction contained 5 bases not matched to a gene. As DNA, the CDR3 is TGTGCCAGTAGGAGGACAGGAGGTCAGCCCCAGCATTTT. Its translation is CASRRTGGQPQHF.

The CDR3 is CASSEGQGTAGNTIYF. The CDR3 nucleotides are TGCGCCAGCAGCGAAGGACAGGGAACAGCTGGAAACACCATATATTTT. J is TRBJ1-3 and V is TRBV4-3; 8 bases fit TRBD1. Looked up from germline, CDR1 is LGHNA and CDR2 is YSLEER. The CDR3 has 16 amino acids. V lost 5 bases and J lost 2; bases outside the gene matches: 8.

The V and J genes are TRBV19 and TRBJ1-6; D may be TRBD1 (6 bases). Per the germline V gene, CDR1 is LNHDA and CDR2 is SQIVND (reference sequence). CDR3 length: 12 amino acids. V gave up 7 bases and J gave up 8 bases, with 9 bases separating them. In DNA form, the CDR3 reads TGTGCCAGTAACCACAGGGATTCACCCCTCCACTTT. Translated, it gives CASNHRDSPLHF. The full variable domain, its missing parts supplied by reference TRBV19 and TRBJ1-6, is DGGITQSPKYLFRKEGQNVTLSCEQNLNHDAMYWYRQDPGQGLRLIYYSQIVNDFQKGDIAEGYSVSREKKESFPLTVTSAQKNPTAFYLCASNHRDSPLHFGNGTRLTVT.

The CDR3 DNA reads as TGTGCCAGCAGCGGGTTCACAGGGGACTTTGGGCAGCCCCAGCATTTT. Translating it yields CASSGFTGDFGQPQHF. The chain employs TRBV7-2 and TRBJ1-5; 7 bases match TRBD1. This CDR3 is 16 amino acids long. Germline CDR1 is SGHTA and CDR2 is FQGNSA. Trimming removed 5 bases from V and 7 bases from J; junction bases left unmatched: 14. Filled out from reference TRBV7-2 and TRBJ1-5, the complete variable domain reads GAGVSQSPSNKVTEKGKDVELRCDPISGHTALYWYRQSLGQGLEFLIYFQGNSAPDKSGLPSDRFSAERTGGSVSTLTIQRTQQEDSAVYLCASSGFTGDFGQPQHFGDGTRLSIL.

Only one count was recorded for this clone. This chain uses TRBV5-1 with TRBJ1-2; TRBD1 matches at 7 bases. V lost 4 bases to trimming and J lost 4 bases; unmatched junction nucleotides: 13. Germline V CDR1 and CDR2: SGHRS, YFSETQ. The CDR3 totals 16 residues. The CDR3 region has the DNA TGCGCCAGCAGCCCGGGACAGCCAGAAGGGAGCTATGGCTACACCTTC. Protein: CASSPGQPEGSYGYTF. Full variable domain (remainder filled in from reference TRBV5-1 and TRBJ1-2): KAGVTQTPRYLIKTRGQQVTLSCSPISGHRSVSWYQQTPGQGLQFLFEYFSETQRNKGNFPGRFSGRQFSNSRSEMNVSTLELGDSALYLCASSPGQPEGSYGYTFGSGTRLTVV.